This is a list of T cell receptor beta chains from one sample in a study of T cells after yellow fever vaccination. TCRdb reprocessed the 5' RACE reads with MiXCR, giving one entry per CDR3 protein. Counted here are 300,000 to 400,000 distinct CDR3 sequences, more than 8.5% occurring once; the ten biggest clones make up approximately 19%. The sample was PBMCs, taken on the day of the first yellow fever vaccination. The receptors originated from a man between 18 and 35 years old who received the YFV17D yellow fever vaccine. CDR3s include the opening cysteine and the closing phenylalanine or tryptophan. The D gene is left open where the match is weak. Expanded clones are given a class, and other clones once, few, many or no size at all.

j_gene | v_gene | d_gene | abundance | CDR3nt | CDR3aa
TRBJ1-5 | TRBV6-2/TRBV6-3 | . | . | TGTGCCAGCGGTGGACAGCAGTATCAGCCCCAGCATTTT | CASGGQQYQPQHF
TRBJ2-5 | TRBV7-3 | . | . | TGTGCCAGCAGCTTAACACCAGGGTCGGAGACCCAGTACTTC | CASSLTPGSETQYF
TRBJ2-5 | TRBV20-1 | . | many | TGCAGTGCTAGCGAGAGGCTCTCGCCAGGGTACTTC | CSASERLSPGYF
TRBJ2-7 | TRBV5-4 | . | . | TGTGCCAGCCAAGGGCCTGATTACGAGCAGTACTTC | CASQGPDYEQYF
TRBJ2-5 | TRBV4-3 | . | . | TGCGCCAGCAGCCAAGCTTTGCTTGGGGAGACCCAGTACTTC | CASSQALLGETQYF
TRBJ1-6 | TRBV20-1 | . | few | TGCAGTGCTAGAGATCGGACCAAAGGGAATTCACCCCTCCACTTT | CSARDRTKGNSPLHF
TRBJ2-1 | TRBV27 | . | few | TGTGCCAGTAGTTTACGCAGGGCCGGCAATGAGCAGTTCTTC | CASSLRRAGNEQFF
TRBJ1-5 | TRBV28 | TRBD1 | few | TGTGCCAGCAGACGACAGGGTGCCGGGCCCCAGCATTTT | CASRRQGAGPQHF
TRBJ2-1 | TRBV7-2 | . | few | TGTGCCAGCAGCGTCCCCAGCGACCACAATGAGCAGTTCTTC | CASSVPSDHNEQFF
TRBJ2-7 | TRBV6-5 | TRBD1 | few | TGTGCCAGCTTGACAGGGTACGAGCAGTACTTC | CASLTGYEQYF
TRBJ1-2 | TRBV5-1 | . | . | TGCGCCAGCAGCTTGGAATATACAGTCAGGTCTTCATATGGCTACACCTTC | CASSLEYTVRSSYGYTF
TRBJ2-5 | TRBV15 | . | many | TGTGCCACCAGCAGAGATGGCGGCCGTCGGGCGGAGACCCAGTACTTC | CATSRDGGRRAETQYF
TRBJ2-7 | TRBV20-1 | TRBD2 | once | TGCAGTGCTAGTTCCGGACGGGGGGGGAACGAGCAGTACTTC | CSASSGRGGNEQYF
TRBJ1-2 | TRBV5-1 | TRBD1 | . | TGCGCCAGCAGCCAGGGGGCCCGTGGCTACACCTTC | CASSQGARGYTF
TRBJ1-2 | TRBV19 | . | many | TGTGCCAGTAGTAGTCAGGGTTTCCCACCCTCTAACTATGGCTACACCTTC | CASSSQGFPPSNYGYTF
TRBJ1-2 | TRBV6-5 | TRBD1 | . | TGTGCCAGCAGTTACCAGGGACAGGGGCCCTCCTCCACCGGCTACACCTTC | CASSYQGQGPSSTGYTF
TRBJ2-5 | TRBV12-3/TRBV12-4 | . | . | TGTGCCAGCAGTGCTCCGGGGGCCAGAGATACCCAGTACTTC | CASSAPGARDTQYF
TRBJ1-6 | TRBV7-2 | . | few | TGTGCCAGCAGCTTATATGGGGTTTGGCCTAGTAATTCACCCCTCCACTTT | CASSLYGVWPSNSPLHF
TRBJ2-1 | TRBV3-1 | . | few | TGTGCCAGCAGCCCTTGGGGTCAGGGCCCCAGGGGCAATGAGCAGTTCTTC | CASSPWGQGPRGNEQFF
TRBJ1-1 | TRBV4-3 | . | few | TGCGCCAGCAGCCAAGATTTGGGCCGAACAGACGCTTTCTTT | CASSQDLGRTDAFF
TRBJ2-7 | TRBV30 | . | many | TGTGCCTGGAGTGTAGTAGCGGGACAGGGATACGAGCAGTACTTC | CAWSVVAGQGYEQYF
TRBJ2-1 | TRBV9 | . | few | TGTGCCAGCAGCGTAGCCCCGGGCAGTTCCTACAATGAGCAGTTCTTC | CASSVAPGSSYNEQFF
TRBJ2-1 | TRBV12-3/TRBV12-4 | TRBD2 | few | TGTGCCAGCAAACAATCGGGGTGGCTAGCGGGTGTTTCGTGGCAGTTCTTC | CASKQSGWLAGVSWQFF
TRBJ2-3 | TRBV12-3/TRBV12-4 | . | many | TGTGCCAGCAGTCCGGGACTGAACGCAGATACGCAGTATTTT | CASSPGLNADTQYF
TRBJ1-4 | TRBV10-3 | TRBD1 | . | TGTGCCATCAGCCGGGACAGGAAAGATGAAAAACTGTTTTTT | CAISRDRKDEKLFF
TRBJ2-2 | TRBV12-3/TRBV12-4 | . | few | TGTGCCAGCAGCACACTCACCGGGGAGCTGTTTTTT | CASSTLTGELFF
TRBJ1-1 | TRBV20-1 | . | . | TGCAGTGAGGAAAAGACAGGTAACACTGAAGCTTTCTTT | CSEEKTGNTEAFF
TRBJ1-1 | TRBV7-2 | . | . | TGTGCCAGCAGCTTAACCCCCCGGGGCACTGAAGCTTTCTTT | CASSLTPRGTEAFF
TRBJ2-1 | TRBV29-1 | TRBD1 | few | TGCAGCGCGGACAGGCTTTTGAACAATGAGCAGTTCTTC | CSADRLLNNEQFF
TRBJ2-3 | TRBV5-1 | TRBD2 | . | TGCGCCAGCCGACAGGGGACTAGCGGGGGCGTTACGCAGTATTTT | CASRQGTSGGVTQYF
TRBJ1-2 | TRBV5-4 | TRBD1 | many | TGTGCCAGCAGCCCGGGGACAGGGGGTTTGGACTATGGCTACACCTTC | CASSPGTGGLDYGYTF
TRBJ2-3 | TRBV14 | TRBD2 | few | TGTGCCAGCAGCCAAGCAGCGGGGGGGCTGGATACGCAGTATTTT | CASSQAAGGLDTQYF
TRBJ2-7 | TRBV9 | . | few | TGTGCCAGCAGTGAGAGGGGGGCGAATAGGTACGAGCAGTACTTC | CASSERGANRYEQYF
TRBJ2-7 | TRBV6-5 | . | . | TGTGCCAGCAGTTACTTCGGGGGTCCCTACGAGCAGTACTTC | CASSYFGGPYEQYF
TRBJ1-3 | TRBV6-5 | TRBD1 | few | TGTGCCAGCAGTTCGTGGCCGGAGGGGGCAGGCCCCTCTGGAAACACCATATATTTT | CASSSWPEGAGPSGNTIYF
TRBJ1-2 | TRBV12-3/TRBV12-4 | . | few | TGTGCCAGCAGTTCGCCGGGACAAGTGAATGGCTACACCTTC | CASSSPGQVNGYTF
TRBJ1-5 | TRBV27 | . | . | TGTGCCAGCAGCTTCGGACAGAACAATCAGCCCCAGCATTTT | CASSFGQNNQPQHF
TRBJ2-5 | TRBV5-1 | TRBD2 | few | TGCGCCAGCAGCTTTAGCGGGGCCTGGGAGACCCAGTACTTC | CASSFSGAWETQYF
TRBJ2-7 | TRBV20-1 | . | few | TGCAGTGGGCAGCAAGTGGACAGACCCCACGAGCAGTACTTC | CSGQQVDRPHEQYF
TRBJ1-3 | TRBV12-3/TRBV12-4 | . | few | TGTGCCAGCAGGGTAACCGCTGGAAACACCATATATTTT | CASRVTAGNTIYF
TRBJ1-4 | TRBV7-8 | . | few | TGTGCCAGCAGCTTAGCAGGGGCAAAAAATGAAAAACTGTTTTTT | CASSLAGAKNEKLFF
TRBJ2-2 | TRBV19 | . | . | TGTGCCAGTAGTATCGCAGGGGCGCCCGGGGAGCTGTTTTTT | CASSIAGAPGELFF